These 29 T cell receptor beta chains share one sample of origin, sequenced in a study of T cells in Graves' hyperthyroidism and ophthalmopathy. RNA transcripts gave rise to amplified TCR beta CDR3 regions. In the first-round RT-PCR of the TCR CDR3, the HTBI primer set was used. MiXCR, run by TCRdb on the multiplex PCR reads, gives a single entry per CDR3 protein. The sample holds about 690,000 distinct CDR3 sequences, 15% to 20% seen once. The sample was blood. These receptors all come from a man aged 50 to 60 with Graves' hyperthyroidism.

In its sample, this clonotype was seen many times. The rearrangement uses TRBV20-1 and TRBJ2-2; D may be TRBD2 (6 bases). The V and J ends lost 7 bases and 3 bases respectively, with 15 bases between them. CDR1 is DFQATT, CDR2 SNEGSKA, per germline (reference sequence). The CDR3 runs 14 residues. In nucleotides, the CDR3 is TGCAGTGTCAGCTCCGGGAGATACACCGGGGAGCTGTTTTTT. Protein: CSVSSGRYTGELFF.

V and J are TRBV9 and TRBJ2-1; 7 nucleotides line up with TRBD2. Germline CDR1 and CDR2: SGDLS and YYNGEE. With V trimmed by 0 bases and J by 8 bases, 8 bases remained unmatched. The CDR3 totals 15 residues. Written as DNA, the CDR3 is TGTGCCAGCAGCGTAGAAGCGGGGAGAGGAGATGAGCAGTTCTTC. It codes for CASSVEAGRGDEQFF.

The CDR3 nucleotides are TGCGCCAGCAGCCAAGGAGTAAGGGAGGGTCGGACCGGGGAGCTGTTTTTT. This gives the protein CASSQGVREGRTGELFF. The chain carries TRBV4-1 and TRBJ2-2, with 7 positions matching TRBD2. The CDR3 consists of 17 residues. Germline trimming cut 1 base from V and 5 bases from J; bases unmatched to any gene: 10. The germline V gene has CDR1 MGHRA and CDR2 YSYEKL.

This clonotype was observed many times. The chain employs TRBV27 and TRBJ1-6; the D gene is possibly TRBD1 (5 bases). Trimming removed 5 bases from V and 10 bases from J, with 9 bases in between. CDR3 length: 12 amino acids. Germline-derived CDR1 and CDR2 are MNHEY and SMNVEV (reference sequence). The CDR3 loop is CASSPRQSPLHF. The CDR3 region has the DNA TGTGCCAGCAGTCCTAGACAGTCACCCCTCCACTTT.

Only a few counts were recorded for this clonotype. Since the CDR3 does not end with the conserved phenylalanine or tryptophan, this likely comes from a read error. The chain links TRBV12-3 or TRBV12-4 to TRBJ2-2; perhaps TRBD1 as D (6 bases). CDR3 size: 15 residues. Trimming removed 5 bases from V and 3 bases from J, with 13 bases in between. The CDR3 nucleotides are TGTGCCAGCAGTCCCCATGAGGGGGACACCGGGGAGCTGTTTGTT. Translated, it gives CASSPHEGDTGELFV.

In its sample, this clonotype was seen a few times. The gene calls are TRBV24-1 and TRBJ2-1; TRBD2 matches at 14 bases. After removal of 4 bases from V and 0 bases from J, the junction contained 10 bases not matched to a gene. Germline lookup yields CDR1 KGHDR and CDR2 SFDVKD. This CDR3 is built from 20 residues. The CDR3: CATSDPGLAGASSSYNEQFF. The CDR3 DNA reads as TGTGCCACCAGTGACCCGGGACTAGCGGGAGCCTCTAGCTCCTACAATGAGCAGTTCTTC.

In its sample, this clonotype was seen a few times. The rearrangement links TRBV20-1 to TRBJ2-7, with 11 bases aligning to TRBD2. This CDR3 comprises 16 residues. Germline values: CDR1 DFQATT, CDR2 SNEGSKA (reference sequence). V lost 3 bases, J lost 0 bases, and 7 bases stayed unmatched. This CDR3 reads CSASMGLADFSYEQYF. The CDR3 nucleotides read TGCAGTGCTAGTATGGGACTAGCGGACTTCTCCTACGAGCAGTACTTC.

Many counts were recorded for this clonotype. The chain is built from TRBV5-1 and TRBJ1-1; no clear D. CDR1 is SGHRS and CDR2 is YFSETQ in the germline V gene. Trimming pared 7 bases from V and 4 bases from J, leaving 11 bases between. The CDR3 has 12 amino acids. CDR3 loop: CASGPTGTEAFF. The CDR3 DNA sequence: TGCGCCAGCGGACCCACTGGCACTGAAGCTTTCTTT.

In this sample, this clonotype turned up many times. The chain employs TRBV28 and TRBJ2-1, with 8 nucleotides matching TRBD2. V gave up 4 bases and J gave up 8 bases; unmatched junction bases: 10. The CDR3 is made up of 15 amino acids. Looked up from germline, CDR1 is MDHEN and CDR2 is SYDVKM. The CDR3 coding sequence is TGTGCCAGCAGTTACCCCAATGTCGGGAGGGATGAGCAGTTCTTC. This sequence encodes CASSYPNVGRDEQFF.

This clonotype was counted at least ten times. The chain couples TRBV28 to TRBJ2-3; tentative D call: TRBD2 (6 bases). Looked up from germline, CDR1 is MDHEN and CDR2 is SYDVKM. The germline V and J ends were trimmed by 0 bases and 2 bases, with 15 bases remaining between them. There are 17 residues in the CDR3. CDR3 protein: CASSLWSPTSSTDTQYF. CDR3 nucleotides: TGTGCCAGCAGTTTATGGTCTCCGACTAGTTCCACAGATACGCAGTATTTT.

This clonotype was observed a few times. Here the CDR3 reads CATSDRGLAGDNEQFF. The DNA for the CDR3 is TGTGCCACCAGTGATCGTGGACTAGCGGGGGACAATGAGCAGTTCTTC. The chain uses TRBV24-1 and TRBJ2-1; 13 bases align to TRBD2. The trim removed 3 bases at V and 5 bases at J, leaving 3 bases unmatched. Germline V gene lookup returns CDR1 KGHDR and CDR2 SFDVKD. The CDR3 is 16 amino acids.

About this clonotype itself: Since a much larger clone is just one base distant, this may be a read error. This chain joins TRBV5-6 and TRBJ1-1; D perhaps matches TRBD1 (6 bases). The CDR3 has 13 residues. Trimming shortened V by 2 bases and J by 4 bases, and 9 bases separated the two germline ends. Germline loops: CDR1 SGHDT, CDR2 YYEEEE. CDR3 nucleotides: TGTGCCAGCAGCTTTGACAGGAGCACTGAAGCTTTCTTT. Protein product: CASSFDRSTEAFF.

This clonotype was counted a few times. V is TRBV5-1 and J is TRBJ2-7; 8 bases align to TRBD2. Germline lookup yields CDR1 SGHRS and CDR2 YFSETQ. The CDR3 covers 15 residues. Germline trimming cut 2 bases from V and 1 base from J; bases unmatched to any gene: 5. DNA of the CDR3: TGCGCCAGCAGCTTCCGGGAGGGCCGGTCCTACGAGCAGTACTTC. Translating it yields CASSFREGRSYEQYF. Using reference TRBV5-1 and TRBJ2-7 for the parts outside the CDR3, the full variable domain is KAGVTQTPRYLIKTRGQQVTLSCSPISGHRSVSWYQQTPGQGLQFLFEYFSETQRNKGNFPGRFSGRQFSNSRSEMNVSTLELGDSALYLCASSFREGRSYEQYFGPGTRLTVT.

There are a few counts of this clonotype. The chain joins TRBV30 to TRBJ1-1, with D maybe TRBD1 (6 bases). Trimming removed 1 base at V and 4 bases at J, with 10 bases between. This CDR3 contains 13 residues. Looked up from germline, CDR1 is GTSNPN and CDR2 is SVGIG (reference sequence). The CDR3 bases are TGTGCCTGGAGTGACAGGGTGGTCACTGAAGCTTTCTTT. Residues: CAWSDRVVTEAFF.

At least ten counts were recorded for this clonotype. The chain joins TRBV6-2 or TRBV6-3 to TRBJ2-7; D is ambiguous. Germline lookup yields CDR1 MNHEY and CDR2 SVGEGT. The V end was cut by 3 bases, the J end by 0 bases, with 12 bases between. This CDR3 region has 15 residues. CDR3 nucleotides: TGTGCCAGCAGTTATTCAATGACACACTCCTACGAGCAGTACTTC. Translated: CASSYSMTHSYEQYF.

This clonotype has only a few counts. The rearrangement links TRBV2 to TRBJ2-7; unclear D gene. The germline CDR1 and CDR2 sequences are SNHLY and FYNNEI. V lost 1 base to trimming and J lost 1 base, with 11 bases between them. This CDR3 is 15 amino acids long. DNA of the CDR3: TGTGCCAGCAGTGAAGGGTCTGCGGCATCCTACGAGCAGTACTTC. As protein: CASSEGSAASYEQYF.

This clonotype came up a few times. The rearrangement uses TRBV27 and TRBJ2-1, with D maybe TRBD2 (5 bases). The CDR3 extends over 13 amino acids. Looked up from germline, CDR1 is MNHEY and CDR2 is SMNVEV (reference sequence). V was cut by 3 bases and J by 4 bases, with 7 bases left in between. The CDR3 reads CASSFQRYNEQFF. The DNA of the CDR3 is TGTGCCAGCAGTTTCCAGCGGTACAATGAGCAGTTCTTC.

V gene TRBV6-2 or TRBV6-3 combines with J gene TRBJ2-1; TRBD1 agrees at 8 bases. After removal of 6 bases from V and 3 bases from J, the junction contained 7 bases not matched to a gene. The CDR3 is 15 amino acids. The germline V gene encodes CDR1 MNHEY and CDR2 SVGEGT. The CDR3 sequence: CASSTQGVVYNEQFF. The CDR3 DNA follows: TGTGCCAGCAGCACACAGGGGGTTGTCTACAATGAGCAGTTCTTC.

The genes are TRBV30 and TRBJ1-5; TRBD1 is a possible D gene (6 bases). Trimming left V 0 bases short and J 7 bases short, with 13 bases between. Germline loops: CDR1 GTSNPN, CDR2 SVGIG (reference sequence). The CDR3 covers 14 residues. DNA for the CDR3: TGTGCCTGGAGTGTACTGGGGGGCGGACAGCCCCAGCATTTT. As protein: CAWSVLGGGQPQHF.

Of note for this clonotype: No conserved phenylalanine or tryptophan ends this CDR3, so it is likely a read error. V is TRBV11-2 and J is TRBJ2-5; TRBD1 matches 11 bases. Per the germline V gene, CDR1 is SGHAT and CDR2 is FQNNGV. J gave up 0 bases and V 4 bases, and 4 bases lay outside the gene matches. The CDR3 covers 16 residues. CDR3 DNA sequence: TGTGCCAGCAGCTCCCCGGACAGGGGGCACCAAGAGACCCAGTACCTC. Protein product: CASSSPDRGHQETQYL.

The V gene is TRBV24-1, the J gene TRBJ2-3, with TRBD2 identical over 8 bases. V lost 4 bases and J lost 4; bases outside the gene matches: 6. Germline V lookup: CDR1 KGHDR, CDR2 SFDVKD. This CDR3 spans 15 amino acids. The CDR3 region is CATSDPAGAADTQYF. The CDR3 DNA reads TGTGCCACCAGTGACCCAGCGGGAGCCGCAGATACGCAGTATTTT.

V is TRBV7-3 and J is TRBJ2-3; TRBD2 matches at 8 bases. The CDR3 is made up of 14 amino acids. The germline V gene encodes CDR1 SGHTA and CDR2 FQGTGA. After removal of 7 bases from V and 7 bases from J, the junction contained 10 bases not matched to a gene. CDR3 sequence reads: CASTLASGRNTQYF. The CDR3 nucleotides are TGTGCCAGCACCCTCGCCAGCGGGAGAAATACGCAGTATTTT.

The table lists this clonotype with many counts. The chain links TRBV12-3 or TRBV12-4 to TRBJ2-7, with TRBD2 matching over 13 bases. Unmatched junction bases numbered 6, after V lost 6 bases and J lost 1 base. The CDR3 extends over 16 amino acids. In nucleotides, the CDR3 is TGTGCCAGCAGCTTGGGACTAGCGGGATCTTCCTACGAGCAGTACTTC. Residues: CASSLGLAGSSYEQYF.

The V gene is TRBV18, the J gene TRBJ2-1; maybe TRBD1 (6 bases). The germline V gene has CDR1 KGHSH and CDR2 LQKENI. V dropped 5 bases and J dropped 10 bases, with 12 bases sitting between them. The CDR3 is made up of 12 amino acids. This chain's CDR3 is CASSATGHEQFF. CDR3 DNA sequence: TGTGCCAGCTCAGCCACAGGGCACGAGCAGTTCTTC.

This clonotype was seen many times. This chain links TRBV12-3 or TRBV12-4 with TRBJ2-7; 11 bases align to TRBD2. The CDR3 covers 17 residues. V was clipped by 1 base and J by 1 base; unmatched bases: 6. CDR3 residues: CASSLVRLAGYSYEQYF. The CDR3 DNA reads as TGTGCCAGCAGTTTAGTCCGACTAGCGGGGTATTCCTACGAGCAGTACTTC.

Ten or more counts support this clonotype. The rearrangement joins TRBV5-1 to TRBJ2-7; 9 bases align to TRBD1. J lost 2 bases, V lost 4 bases, and 13 bases had no gene match. Germline V gives CDR1 SGHRS, CDR2 YFSETQ. CDR3 length: 17 amino acids. The CDR3 is CASSQQPGQGIPYEQYF. CDR3 nucleotide sequence: TGCGCCAGCAGCCAGCAACCGGGACAGGGTATCCCCTACGAGCAGTACTTC.

The chain couples TRBV28 to TRBJ2-5; TRBD2 might be the D (6 bases). Germline V gene data show CDR1 as MDHEN and CDR2 as SYDVKM. The CDR3 is 14 amino acids. Trimming removed 7 bases at V and 7 bases at J, with 19 bases between. The DNA for the CDR3 is TGTGCCAGCACCCACGGGGGTTCATATGGGACCCAGTACTTC. This encodes CASTHGGSYGTQYF.

There are many counts of this clonotype. V usage is TRBV27 and J usage is TRBJ1-1; TRBD1 might be the D (5 bases). CDR1 and CDR2 (germline): MNHEY, SMNVEV (reference sequence). The CDR3 runs to 13 residues. V lost 3 bases and J lost 2, with 7 bases in between. For the CDR3, the DNA is TGTGCCAGCAGTTTCAGGGATAACACTGAAGCTTTCTTT. This gives the protein CASSFRDNTEAFF.

Of note for this clonotype: A much more abundant neighbour one base away suggests this may be a read error. The J gene is TRBJ2-1, the V gene TRBV27; D gene uncertain. Germline CDR1 MNHEY, CDR2 SMNVEV (reference sequence). The CDR3 runs to 14 residues. Trimming cost V 5 bases and J 4 bases, with 12 bases left between them. The CDR3 bases are TGTGCCAGCAGTCCGACCTGGGGATACAATGAGCAGTTCTTC. Encoded protein: CASSPTWGYNEQFF.